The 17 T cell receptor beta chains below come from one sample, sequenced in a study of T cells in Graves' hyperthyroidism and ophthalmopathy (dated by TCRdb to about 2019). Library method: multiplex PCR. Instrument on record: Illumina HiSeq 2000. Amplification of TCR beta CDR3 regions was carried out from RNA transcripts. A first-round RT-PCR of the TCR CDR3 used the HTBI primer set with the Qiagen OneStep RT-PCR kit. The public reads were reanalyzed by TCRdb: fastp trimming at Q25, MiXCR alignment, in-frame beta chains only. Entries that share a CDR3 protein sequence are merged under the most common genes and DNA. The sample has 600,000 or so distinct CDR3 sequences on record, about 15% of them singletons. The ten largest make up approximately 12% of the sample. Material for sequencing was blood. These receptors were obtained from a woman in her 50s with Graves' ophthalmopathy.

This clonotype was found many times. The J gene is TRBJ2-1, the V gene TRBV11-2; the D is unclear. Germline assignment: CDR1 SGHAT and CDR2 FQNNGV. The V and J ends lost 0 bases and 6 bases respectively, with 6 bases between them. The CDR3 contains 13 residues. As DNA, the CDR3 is TGTGCCAGCAGCTTAGATGTGGGCAATGAGCAGTTCTTC. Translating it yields CASSLDVGNEQFF.

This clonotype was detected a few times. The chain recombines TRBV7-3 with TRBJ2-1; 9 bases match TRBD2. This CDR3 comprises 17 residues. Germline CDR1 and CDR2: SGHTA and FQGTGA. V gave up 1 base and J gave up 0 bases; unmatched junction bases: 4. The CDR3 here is CASSLRGSGSSYNEQFF. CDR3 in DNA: TGTGCCAGCAGCTTAAGGGGTAGCGGGAGCTCCTACAATGAGCAGTTCTTC.

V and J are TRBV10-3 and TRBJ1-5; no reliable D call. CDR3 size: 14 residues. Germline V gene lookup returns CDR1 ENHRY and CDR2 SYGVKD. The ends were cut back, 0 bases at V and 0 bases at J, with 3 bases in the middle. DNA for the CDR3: TGTGCCATCAGTGAGTCGATTAGCAATCAGCCCCAGCATTTT. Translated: CAISESISNQPQHF.

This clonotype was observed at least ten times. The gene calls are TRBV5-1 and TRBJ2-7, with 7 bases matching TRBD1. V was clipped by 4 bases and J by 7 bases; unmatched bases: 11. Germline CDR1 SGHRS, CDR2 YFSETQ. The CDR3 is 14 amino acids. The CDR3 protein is CASSDRVGVGEQYF. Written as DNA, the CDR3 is TGCGCCAGCAGCGACAGGGTTGGAGTAGGGGAGCAGTACTTC.

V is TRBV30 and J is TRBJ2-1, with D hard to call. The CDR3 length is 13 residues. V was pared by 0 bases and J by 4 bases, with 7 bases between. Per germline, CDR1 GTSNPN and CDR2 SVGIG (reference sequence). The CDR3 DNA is TGTGCCTGGAGTGTACTTTCTTACAATGAGCAGTTCTTC. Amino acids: CAWSVLSYNEQFF.

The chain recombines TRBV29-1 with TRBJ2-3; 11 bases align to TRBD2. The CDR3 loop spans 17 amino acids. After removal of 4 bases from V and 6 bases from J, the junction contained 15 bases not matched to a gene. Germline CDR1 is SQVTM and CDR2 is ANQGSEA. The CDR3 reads CSVVLSGRAAWGDTQYF. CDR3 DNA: TGCAGCGTTGTACTTAGCGGGAGGGCCGCATGGGGGGATACGCAGTATTTT.

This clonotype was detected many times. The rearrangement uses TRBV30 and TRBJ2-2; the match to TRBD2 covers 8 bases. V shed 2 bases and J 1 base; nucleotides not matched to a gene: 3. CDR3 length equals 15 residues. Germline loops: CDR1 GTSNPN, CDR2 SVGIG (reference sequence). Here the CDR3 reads CAWSRLAGNTGELFF. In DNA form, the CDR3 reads TGTGCCTGGAGTCGCCTAGCGGGGAACACCGGGGAGCTGTTTTTT.

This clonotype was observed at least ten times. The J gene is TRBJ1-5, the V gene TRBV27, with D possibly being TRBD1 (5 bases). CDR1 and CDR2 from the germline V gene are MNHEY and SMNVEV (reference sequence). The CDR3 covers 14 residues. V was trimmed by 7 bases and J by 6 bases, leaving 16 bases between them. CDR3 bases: TGTGCCAGCACTCCAAGCGGGGGAAGTCAGCCCCAGCATTTT. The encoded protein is CASTPSGGSQPQHF.

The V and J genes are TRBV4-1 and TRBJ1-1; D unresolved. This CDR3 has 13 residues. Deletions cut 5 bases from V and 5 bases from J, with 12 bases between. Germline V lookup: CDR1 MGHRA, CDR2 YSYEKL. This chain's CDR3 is CASSTRSGTEAFF. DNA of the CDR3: TGCGCCAGCAGCACAAGGTCGGGTACTGAAGCTTTCTTT.

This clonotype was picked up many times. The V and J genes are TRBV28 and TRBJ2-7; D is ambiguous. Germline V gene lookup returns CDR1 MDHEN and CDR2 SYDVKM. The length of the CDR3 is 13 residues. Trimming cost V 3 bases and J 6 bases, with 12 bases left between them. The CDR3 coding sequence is TGTGCCAGCAGTTTTGGTGGGAAAGGCGAGCAGTACTTC. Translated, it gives CASSFGGKGEQYF.

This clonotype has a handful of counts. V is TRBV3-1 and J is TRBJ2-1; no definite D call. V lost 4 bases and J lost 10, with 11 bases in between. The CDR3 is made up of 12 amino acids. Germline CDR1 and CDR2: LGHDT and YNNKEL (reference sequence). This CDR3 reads CASSPGSGEQFF. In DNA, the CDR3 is TGTGCCAGCAGCCCTGGCTCGGGCGAGCAGTTCTTC.

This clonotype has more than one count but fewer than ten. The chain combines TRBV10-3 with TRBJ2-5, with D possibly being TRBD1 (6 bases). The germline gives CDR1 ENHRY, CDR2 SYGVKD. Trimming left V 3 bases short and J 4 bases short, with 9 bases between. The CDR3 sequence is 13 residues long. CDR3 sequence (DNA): TGTGCCATCAGTGATATACAGGGAGAGACCCAGTACTTC. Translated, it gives CAISDIQGETQYF.

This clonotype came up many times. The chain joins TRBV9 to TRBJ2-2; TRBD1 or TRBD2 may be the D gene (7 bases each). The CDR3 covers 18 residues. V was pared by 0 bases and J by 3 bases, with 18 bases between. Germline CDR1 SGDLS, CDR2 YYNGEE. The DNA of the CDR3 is TGTGCCAGCAGCGTAGCTACAGGGGCTAGCGGATACACCGGGGAGCTGTTTTTT. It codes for CASSVATGASGYTGELFF.

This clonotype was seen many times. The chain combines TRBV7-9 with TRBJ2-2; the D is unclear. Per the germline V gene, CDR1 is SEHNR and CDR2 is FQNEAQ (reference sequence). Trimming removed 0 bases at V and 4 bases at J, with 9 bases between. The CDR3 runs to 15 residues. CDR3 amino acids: CASSLAWGSTGELFF. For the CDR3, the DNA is TGTGCCAGCAGCTTAGCATGGGGATCCACCGGGGAGCTGTTTTTT.

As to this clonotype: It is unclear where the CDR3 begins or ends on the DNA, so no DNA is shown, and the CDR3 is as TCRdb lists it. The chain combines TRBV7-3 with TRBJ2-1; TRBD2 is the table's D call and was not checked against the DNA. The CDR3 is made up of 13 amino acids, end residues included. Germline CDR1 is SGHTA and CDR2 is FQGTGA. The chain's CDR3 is CASSPQFGEGTFF.

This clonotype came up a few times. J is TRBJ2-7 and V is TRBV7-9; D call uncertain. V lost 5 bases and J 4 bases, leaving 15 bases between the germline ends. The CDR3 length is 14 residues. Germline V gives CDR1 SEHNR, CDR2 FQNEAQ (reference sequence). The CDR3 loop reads CASSPRLDIYEQYF. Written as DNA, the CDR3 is TGTGCCAGCAGCCCCCGCCTTGACATTTACGAGCAGTACTTC.

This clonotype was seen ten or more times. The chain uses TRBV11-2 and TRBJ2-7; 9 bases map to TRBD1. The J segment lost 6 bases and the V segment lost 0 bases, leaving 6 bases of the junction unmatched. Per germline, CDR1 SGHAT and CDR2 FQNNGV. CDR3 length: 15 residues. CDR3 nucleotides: TGTGCCAGCAGCTTAGATTTGGGACAGGGCGTCGAGCAGTACTTC. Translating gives CASSLDLGQGVEQYF. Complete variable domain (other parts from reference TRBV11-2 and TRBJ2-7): EAGVAQSPRYKIIEKRQSVAFWCNPISGHATLYWYQQILGQGPKLLIQFQNNGVVDDSQLPKDRFSAERLKGVDSTLKIQPAKLEDSAVYLCASSLDLGQGVEQYFGPGTRLTVT.